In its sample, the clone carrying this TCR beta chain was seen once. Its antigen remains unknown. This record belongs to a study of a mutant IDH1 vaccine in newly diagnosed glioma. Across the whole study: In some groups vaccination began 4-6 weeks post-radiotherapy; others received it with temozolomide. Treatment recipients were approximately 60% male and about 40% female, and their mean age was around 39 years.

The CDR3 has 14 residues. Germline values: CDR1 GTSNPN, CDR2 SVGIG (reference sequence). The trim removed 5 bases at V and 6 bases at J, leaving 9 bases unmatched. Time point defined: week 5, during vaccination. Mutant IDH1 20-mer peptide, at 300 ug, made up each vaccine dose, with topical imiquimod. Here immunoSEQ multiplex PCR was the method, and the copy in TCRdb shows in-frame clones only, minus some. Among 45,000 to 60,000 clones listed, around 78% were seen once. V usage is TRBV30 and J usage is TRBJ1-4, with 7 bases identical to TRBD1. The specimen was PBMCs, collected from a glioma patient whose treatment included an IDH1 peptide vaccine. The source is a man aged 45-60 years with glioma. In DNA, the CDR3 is TGTGCCTGGGGGACCGGGACAGCGGATGAAAAACTGTTTTTT. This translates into CAWGTGTADEKLFF.